The rows below give T cell receptor beta chains drawn from one sample of a study of blood T cells in healthy people across ages. Each CDR3 protein gets one entry after TCRdb re-called the 5' RACE reads with MiXCR. The repertoire holds just under 550,000 distinct CDR3 sequences, with nearly 25% as singletons. The same data also contributed to another study, on T cells of mothers and their children.

Sequenced sample: blood. The source is a boy aged 10-17 years in good health. Both conserved end residues are part of each CDR3. A D gene is named only where the DNA matches it firmly. For some rows the clone size is stated as once, few or many, or as a class when expanded; others skip it.

D: TRBD2; size: few; J: TRBJ2-5; V: TRBV4-2; DNA: TGTGCCAGCAGCGGGACTAGCGGGAGGCACCTATTC; CDR3: CASSGTSGRHLF
D: .; size: .; J: TRBJ2-1; V: TRBV7-8; DNA: TGTGCCAGCAGCCCCCTCCAACATGAGCAGTTCTTC; CDR3: CASSPLQHEQFF
D: .; size: .; J: TRBJ2-1; V: TRBV20-1; DNA: TGCAGTGCTAGGTCACCAGCTTACGGCGGAACCTACAATGAGCAGTTCTTC; CDR3: CSARSPAYGGTYNEQFF
D: .; size: few; J: TRBJ1-1; V: TRBV6-5; DNA: TGTGCCAGCAGGAACCCGGGCACTGAAGCTTTCTTT; CDR3: CASRNPGTEAFF
D: TRBD1; size: .; J: TRBJ1-6; V: TRBV20-1; DNA: TGCAGTGCCAGACAGGGGGGAACGACACCCCTCCACTTT; CDR3: CSARQGGTTPLHF
D: TRBD2; size: few; J: TRBJ2-1; V: TRBV7-9; DNA: TGTGCCAGCAGCTTAGTGGGGGGGTCCTTC; CDR3: CASSLVGGSF
D: .; size: .; J: TRBJ2-3; V: TRBV20-1; DNA: TGCAGTGCGGGACTTAGCGGAACGATTAGCACAGATACGCAGTATTTT; CDR3: CSAGLSGTISTDTQYF
D: TRBD1; size: few; J: TRBJ1-2; V: TRBV28; DNA: TGTGCCAGCAGTGAAGGGGCAGGGGGTAACTATGGCTACACCTTC; CDR3: CASSEGAGGNYGYTF
D: .; size: .; J: TRBJ2-7; V: TRBV7-9; DNA: TGTGCCAGCAGCCTGACGGGAGCGCTGGATCGCGAGCAGTACTTC; CDR3: CASSLTGALDREQYF
D: .; size: .; J: TRBJ2-5; V: TRBV29-1; DNA: TGCAGCGTTAATACGGGGGCGGGAGAGACCCAGTACTTC; CDR3: CSVNTGAGETQYF
D: TRBD1; size: .; J: TRBJ1-4; V: TRBV25-1; DNA: TGTGCCAGCAGGGACAGGGGGCTGGATGAAAAACTGTTTTTT; CDR3: CASRDRGLDEKLFF
D: TRBD1; size: few; J: TRBJ2-5; V: TRBV12-3/TRBV12-4; DNA: TGTGCCAGCAGTTTTTATAGTCAGGGGGAAGAGACCCAGTACTTC; CDR3: CASSFYSQGEETQYF
D: TRBD2; size: few; J: TRBJ2-7; V: TRBV28; DNA: TGTGCCAGCAGTCCCCGACTAGCCTCCTACGAGCAGTACTTC; CDR3: CASSPRLASYEQYF
D: .; size: few; J: TRBJ2-3; V: TRBV29-1; DNA: TGCAGCGTTGAACCGACCCGGGCAGGACGCACAGATACGCAGTATTTT; CDR3: CSVEPTRAGRTDTQYF
D: TRBD1; size: few; J: TRBJ1-2; V: TRBV3-1; DNA: TGTGCCAGCAGCCAGGCATCCGGGACAGCCTATGGCTACACCTTC; CDR3: CASSQASGTAYGYTF
D: .; size: .; J: TRBJ2-1; V: TRBV29-1; DNA: TGCAGCGTTGTAGGGACATACTACAATGAGCAGTTCTTC; CDR3: CSVVGTYYNEQFF
D: .; size: once; J: TRBJ2-2; V: TRBV27; DNA: TGTGCCAGCAGTTGGACTGGAGGGTTCGGGGAGCTGTTTTTT; CDR3: CASSWTGGFGELFF
D: .; size: few; J: TRBJ1-4; V: TRBV29-1; DNA: TGCAGCGTTAGACGGGGGATTAAGGGTGAAAAACTGTTTTTT; CDR3: CSVRRGIKGEKLFF
D: .; size: .; J: TRBJ1-4; V: TRBV9; DNA: TGTGCCAGCAGCATAGGCACAACTAATGAAAAACTGTTTTTT; CDR3: CASSIGTTNEKLFF
D: .; size: few; J: TRBJ2-7; V: TRBV24-1; DNA: TGTGCCACCAGCACGGGTCGGGTTGGGTCCTACGAGCAGTACTTC; CDR3: CATSTGRVGSYEQYF
D: TRBD1; size: many; J: TRBJ2-5; V: TRBV4-3; DNA: TGCGCCAGCAGCCAAGGGGACAGGGACCAAGAGACCCAGTACTTC; CDR3: CASSQGDRDQETQYF
D: .; size: few; J: TRBJ2-5; V: TRBV28; DNA: TGTGCCAGCAGTTTATTGGGCAGGGATGGAGAGACCCAGTACTTC; CDR3: CASSLLGRDGETQYF
D: .; size: .; J: TRBJ1-1; V: TRBV2; DNA: TGTGCCAGTCAGGGTTGGACGAACACTGAAGCTTTCTTT; CDR3: CASQGWTNTEAFF
D: .; size: .; J: TRBJ1-2; V: TRBV29-1; DNA: TGCAGCGTCAGTGGGGTCCGCGGGGGCGAGGGCTACACCTTC; CDR3: CSVSGVRGGEGYTF
D: .; size: few; J: TRBJ1-4; V: TRBV28; DNA: TGTGCCAGCAGTTTATCGGTTCAGGGGAGGAGGAAACTGTTTTTT; CDR3: CASSLSVQGRRKLFF
D: .; size: .; J: TRBJ2-7; V: TRBV4-3; DNA: TGCGCCAGCGCCCTAGGTAGCGGCGGGATCCACGAGCAGTACTTC; CDR3: CASALGSGGIHEQYF
D: TRBD2; size: .; J: TRBJ2-3; V: TRBV6-5; DNA: TGTGCCAGCAGTTATGGGTGGGGGGGTAATCGTCGGGATACGCAGTATTTT; CDR3: CASSYGWGGNRRDTQYF
D: TRBD1; size: .; J: TRBJ1-1; V: TRBV7-9; DNA: TGTGCCAGCAGTTTAAAACCTGGGACAGCTCAGAACACTGAAGCTTTCTTT; CDR3: CASSLKPGTAQNTEAFF
D: .; size: .; J: TRBJ2-1; V: TRBV6-1; DNA: TGTGCCAGCAACGAGTACCAGAAGTTCTTC; CDR3: CASNEYQKFF
D: .; size: .; J: TRBJ2-5; V: TRBV4-1; DNA: TGCGCCAGCAGCCAAGGGGCGGTGGAGACCCAGTACTTC; CDR3: CASSQGAVETQYF
D: TRBD1; size: .; J: TRBJ1-1; V: TRBV12-3/TRBV12-4; DNA: TGTGCCAGCAGTCGAGACAGGGGGCGCGGGACTGAAGCCTTCTTT; CDR3: CASSRDRGRGTEAFF
D: .; size: .; J: TRBJ1-6; V: TRBV12-3/TRBV12-4; DNA: TGTGCCAGCAGCCCACCGGGTCGCTATATTTCACCCCTCCACTTT; CDR3: CASSPPGRYISPLHF
D: TRBD1; size: .; J: TRBJ1-1; V: TRBV30; DNA: TGTGCCTGGAGTATCCGGGGGAGGGGGCTAGACACTGAAGCTTTCTTT; CDR3: CAWSIRGRGLDTEAFF
D: TRBD1; size: .; J: TRBJ2-7; V: TRBV28; DNA: TGTGCCAGCGGGACCCTCAGACAGGGAGTCGGCCCCTACGAGCAGTACTTC; CDR3: CASGTLRQGVGPYEQYF
D: .; size: .; J: TRBJ1-1; V: TRBV20-1; DNA: TGCAGTGCTAGAGTGCGGGGCTACACTGAAGCTTTCTTT; CDR3: CSARVRGYTEAFF
D: .; size: few; J: TRBJ1-1; V: TRBV12-3/TRBV12-4; DNA: TGTGCCAGCAGTTCCCGGTCCCGCGGTGAAGCTTTCTTT; CDR3: CASSSRSRGEAFF
D: TRBD1; size: .; J: TRBJ2-1; V: TRBV12-3/TRBV12-4; DNA: TGTGCCAGCAGTATCAGGGGGCCCTACAATGAGCAGTTCTTC; CDR3: CASSIRGPYNEQFF
D: .; size: .; J: TRBJ1-1; V: TRBV7-3; DNA: TGTGCCTGCAGCCAGAGGGGGGCTGGTACTGAAGCTTTCTTT; CDR3: CACSQRGAGTEAFF
D: TRBD1; size: few; J: TRBJ1-2; V: TRBV12-3/TRBV12-4; DNA: TGTGCCAGCAGTCCGGTGGGGACAGGGTCCTATGGCTACACCTTC; CDR3: CASSPVGTGSYGYTF
D: .; size: .; J: TRBJ2-3; V: TRBV7-2; DNA: TGTGCCAGCAGCCCTTGGACTACAAGCACAGATACGCAGTATTTT; CDR3: CASSPWTTSTDTQYF
D: .; size: many; J: TRBJ2-7; V: TRBV9; DNA: TGTGCCAGCAGCGTAGTGGCGGGGCCGTCCTACGAGCAGTACTTC; CDR3: CASSVVAGPSYEQYF
D: .; size: many; J: TRBJ1-1; V: TRBV25-1; DNA: TGTGCCAGCAGCCCCGACTACAACACTGAAGCTTTCTTT; CDR3: CASSPDYNTEAFF